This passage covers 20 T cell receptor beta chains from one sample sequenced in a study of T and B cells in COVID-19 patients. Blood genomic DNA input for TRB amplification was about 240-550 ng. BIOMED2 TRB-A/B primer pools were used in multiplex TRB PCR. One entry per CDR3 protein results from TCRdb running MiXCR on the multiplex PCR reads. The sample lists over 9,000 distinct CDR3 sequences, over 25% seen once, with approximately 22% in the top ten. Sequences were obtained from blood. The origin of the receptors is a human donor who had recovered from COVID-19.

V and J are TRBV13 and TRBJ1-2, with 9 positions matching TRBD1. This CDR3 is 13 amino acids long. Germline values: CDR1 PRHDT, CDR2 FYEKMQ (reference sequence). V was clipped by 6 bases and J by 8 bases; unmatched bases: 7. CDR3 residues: CASSPGTGNGYTF. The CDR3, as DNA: TGTGCCAGCAGTCCAGGGACAGGGAACGGCTACACCTTC.

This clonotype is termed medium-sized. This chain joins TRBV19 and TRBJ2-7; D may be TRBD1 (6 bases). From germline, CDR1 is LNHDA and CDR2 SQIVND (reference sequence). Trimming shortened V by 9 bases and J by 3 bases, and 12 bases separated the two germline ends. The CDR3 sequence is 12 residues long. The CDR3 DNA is TGTGCCAGCAACAGGGTAGGCTACGAGCAGTACTTC. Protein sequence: CASNRVGYEQYF.

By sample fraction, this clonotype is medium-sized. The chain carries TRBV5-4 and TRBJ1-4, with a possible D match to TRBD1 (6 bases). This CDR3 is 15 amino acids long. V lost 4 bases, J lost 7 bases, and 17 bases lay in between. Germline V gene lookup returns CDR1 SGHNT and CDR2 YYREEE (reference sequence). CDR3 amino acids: CASSLRRGGSEKLFF. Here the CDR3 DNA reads TGTGCCAGCAGCCTGAGAAGGGGGGGCAGTGAAAAACTGTTTTTT.

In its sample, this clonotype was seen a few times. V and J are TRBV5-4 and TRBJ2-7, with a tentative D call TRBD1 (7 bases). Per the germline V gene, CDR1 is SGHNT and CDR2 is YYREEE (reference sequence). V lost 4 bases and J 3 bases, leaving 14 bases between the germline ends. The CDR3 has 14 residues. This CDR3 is CASSRAGGSYEQYF. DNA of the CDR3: TGTGCCAGCAGCAGGGCAGGGGGGAGCTACGAGCAGTACTTC.

The CDR3 spells CASSLDGGPYEQYF. The CDR3 DNA follows: TGCGCCAGCAGCTTGGACGGGGGACCCTACGAGCAGTACTTC. The rearrangement links TRBV5-1 to TRBJ2-7; TRBD2 might be the D (6 bases). This CDR3 has 14 residues. The V gene's germline CDR1 is SGHRS and CDR2 YFSETQ. V was clipped by 0 bases and J by 2 bases, with 9 bases between them. The complete variable domain, with remaining parts taken from reference TRBV5-1 and TRBJ2-7, reads KAGVTQTPRYLIKTRGQQVTLSCSPISGHRSVSWYQQTPGQGLQFLFEYFSETQRNKGNFPGRFSGRQFSNSRSEMNVSTLELGDSALYLCASSLDGGPYEQYFGPGTRLTVT.

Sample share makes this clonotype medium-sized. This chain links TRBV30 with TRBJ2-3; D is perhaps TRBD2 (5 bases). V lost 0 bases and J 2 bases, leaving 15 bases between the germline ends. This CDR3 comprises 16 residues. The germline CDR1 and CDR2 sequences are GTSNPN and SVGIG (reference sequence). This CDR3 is CAWSVRRGWDTDTQYF. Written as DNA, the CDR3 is TGTGCCTGGAGTGTACGTCGGGGATGGGACACAGATACGCAGTATTTT.

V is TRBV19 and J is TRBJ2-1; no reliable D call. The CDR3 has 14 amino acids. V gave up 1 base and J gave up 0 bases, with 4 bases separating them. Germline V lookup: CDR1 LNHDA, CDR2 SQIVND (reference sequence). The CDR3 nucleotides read TGTGCCAGTAGTATAGGCCACTCCTACAATGAGCAGTTCTTC. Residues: CASSIGHSYNEQFF. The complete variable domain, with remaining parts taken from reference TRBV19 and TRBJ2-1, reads DGGITQSPKYLFRKEGQNVTLSCEQNLNHDAMYWYRQDPGQGLRLIYYSQIVNDFQKGDIAEGYSVSREKKESFPLTVTSAQKNPTAFYLCASSIGHSYNEQFFGPGTRLTVL.

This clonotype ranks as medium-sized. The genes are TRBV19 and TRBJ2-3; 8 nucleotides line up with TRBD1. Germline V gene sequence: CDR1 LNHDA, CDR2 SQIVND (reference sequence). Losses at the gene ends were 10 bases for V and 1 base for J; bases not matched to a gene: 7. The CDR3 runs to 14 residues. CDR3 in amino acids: CATHSGQGTDTQYF. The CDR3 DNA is TGTGCCACCCATTCGGGACAGGGCACAGATACGCAGTATTTT.

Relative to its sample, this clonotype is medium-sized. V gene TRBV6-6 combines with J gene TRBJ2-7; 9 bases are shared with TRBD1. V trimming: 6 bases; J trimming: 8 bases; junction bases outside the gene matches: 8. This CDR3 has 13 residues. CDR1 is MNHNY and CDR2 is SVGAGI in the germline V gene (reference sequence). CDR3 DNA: TGTGCCAGCAGAACATGGGACAGGGAAAAGCAGTACTTC. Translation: CASRTWDREKQYF.

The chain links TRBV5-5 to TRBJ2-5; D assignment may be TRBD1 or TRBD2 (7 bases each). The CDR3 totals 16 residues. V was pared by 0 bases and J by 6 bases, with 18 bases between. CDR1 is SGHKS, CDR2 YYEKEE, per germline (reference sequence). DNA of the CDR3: TGTGCCAGCAGCTTGGTTCCAGGGGGGGAAAGGCAGACCCAGTACTTC. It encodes CASSLVPGGERQTQYF.

Here the CDR3 reads CSAPHLNNEQFF. CDR3 nucleotides: TGCAGTGCTCCTCACTTGAACAATGAGCAGTTCTTC. The gene calls are TRBV20-1 and TRBJ2-1; no definite D call. Germline CDR1 DFQATT, CDR2 SNEGSKA (reference sequence). Trimming pared 5 bases from V and 5 bases from J, leaving 10 bases between. The CDR3 has 12 residues.

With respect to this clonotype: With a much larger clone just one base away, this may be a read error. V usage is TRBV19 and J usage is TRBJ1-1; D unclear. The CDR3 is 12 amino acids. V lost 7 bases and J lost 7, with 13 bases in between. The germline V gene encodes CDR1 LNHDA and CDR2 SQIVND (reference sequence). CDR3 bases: TGTGCCAGTATTGACAATGTGGGTGAAGCTTTCTTT. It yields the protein CASIDNVGEAFF.

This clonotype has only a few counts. The CDR3 coding sequence is TGTGCCAGCTCACGGGACGCCTTGGAGGCTTTCTTT. Translated: CASSRDALEAFF. The chain is built from TRBV18 and TRBJ1-1; a possible D gene is TRBD1 (5 bases). CDR1 KGHSH and CDR2 LQKENI come from the germline V gene. The CDR3 contains 12 residues. Trimming removed 4 bases from V and 11 bases from J, with 14 bases in between.

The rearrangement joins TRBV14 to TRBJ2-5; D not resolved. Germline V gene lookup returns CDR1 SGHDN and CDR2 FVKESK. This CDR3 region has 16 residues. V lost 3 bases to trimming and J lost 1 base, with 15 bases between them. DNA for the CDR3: TGTGCCAGCAGCCAGAGCCCCCAGGCTAGCCAAGAGACCCAGTACTTC. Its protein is CASSQSPQASQETQYF. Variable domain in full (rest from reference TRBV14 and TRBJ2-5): EAGVTQFPSHSVIEKGQTVTLRCDPISGHDNLYWYRRVMGKEIKFLLHFVKESKQDESGMPNNRFLAERTGGTYSTLKVQPAELEDSGVYFCASSQSPQASQETQYFGPGTRLLVL.

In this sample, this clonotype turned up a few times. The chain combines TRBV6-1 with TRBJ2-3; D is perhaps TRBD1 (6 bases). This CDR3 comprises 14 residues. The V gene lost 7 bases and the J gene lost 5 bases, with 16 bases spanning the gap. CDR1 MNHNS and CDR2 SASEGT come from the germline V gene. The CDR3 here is CASKYREEVDTQYF. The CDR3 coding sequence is TGTGCCAGCAAGTACAGGGAAGAAGTAGATACGCAGTATTTT.

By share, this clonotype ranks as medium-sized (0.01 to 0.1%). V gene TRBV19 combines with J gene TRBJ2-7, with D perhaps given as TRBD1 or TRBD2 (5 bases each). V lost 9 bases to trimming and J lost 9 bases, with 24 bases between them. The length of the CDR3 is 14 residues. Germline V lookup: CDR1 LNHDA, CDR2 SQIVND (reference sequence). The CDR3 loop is CARSRGLNLRGQYF. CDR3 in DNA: TGTGCCAGGAGCCGGGGCCTGAACCTACGTGGGCAGTACTTC.

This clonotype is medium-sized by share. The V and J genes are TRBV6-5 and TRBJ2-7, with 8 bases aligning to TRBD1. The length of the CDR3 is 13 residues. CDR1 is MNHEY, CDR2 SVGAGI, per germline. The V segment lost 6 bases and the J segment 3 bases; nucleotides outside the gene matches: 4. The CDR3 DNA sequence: TGTGCCAGCAGCCGACAGGGGAACTACGAGCAGTACTTC. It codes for CASSRQGNYEQYF.

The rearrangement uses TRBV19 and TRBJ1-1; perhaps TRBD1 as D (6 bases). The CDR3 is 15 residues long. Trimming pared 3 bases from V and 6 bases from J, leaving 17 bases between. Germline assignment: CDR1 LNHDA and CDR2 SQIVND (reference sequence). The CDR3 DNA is TGTGCCAGTAGTATGTCCGGCCAGGGGTCTTCTGAAGCTTTCTTT. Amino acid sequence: CASSMSGQGSSEAFF. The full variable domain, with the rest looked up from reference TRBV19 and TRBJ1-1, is DGGITQSPKYLFRKEGQNVTLSCEQNLNHDAMYWYRQDPGQGLRLIYYSQIVNDFQKGDIAEGYSVSREKKESFPLTVTSAQKNPTAFYLCASSMSGQGSSEAFFGQGTRLTVV.

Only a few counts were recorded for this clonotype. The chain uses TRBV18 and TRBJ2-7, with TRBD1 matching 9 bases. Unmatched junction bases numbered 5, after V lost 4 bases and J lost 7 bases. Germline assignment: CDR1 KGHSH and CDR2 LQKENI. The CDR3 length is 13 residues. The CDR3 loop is CASSRDRGSEQYF. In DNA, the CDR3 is TGTGCCAGCTCACGAGACAGGGGGTCTGAGCAGTACTTC.

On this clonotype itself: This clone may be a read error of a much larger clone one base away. CDR3 coding DNA: TGTGCCAGCAGGCACCTGGACAGGCATTCACCCCTCCACTTT. Amino acids: CASRHLDRHSPLHF. The chain uses TRBV6-5 and TRBJ1-1; TRBD1 matches 7 bases. The DNA end is a closer match to TRBJ1-6, so the J assignment may be wrong. This CDR3 region has 14 residues. Germline V gene sequence: CDR1 MNHEY, CDR2 SVGAGI.